This entry is about one TCR beta chain. This clone's antigen is unknown. The record has no base qualities; no much larger clone is one base away. V is pruned by 5 bases and J by 3 bases, leaving 5 bases of the junction without a gene match. The CDR3 starts with the cysteine, ends with the phenylalanine, and has 14 residues. Kept here is only the CDR3 DNA, which spans 42 bases and is read in frame from base 1. CDR1 and CDR2 were assigned from the germline V gene as SGHAT and FQNNGV. Library creation used the immunoSEQ multiplex PCR assay. Here the immuneACCESS table is served through TCRdb, limited to in-frame sequences with V and J called. Missing clones are a known gap in these copies; in checked studies unresolved V genes cover under half, and the rest lacks a known reason. In all, the sample holds 100,000 or so clones, and 70% to 90% of those were seen once. The ten largest clones represent 1.3% of the sample.

This sample stems from a study of control samples from healthy donors and cancer patients (dated by TCRdb to 2020 to 2022). Rearrangement joined TRBV11-2 to TRBJ2-7; TRBD1 matches 9 bases in the middle. The receptor was isolated from a woman aged 50 to 60 in good health. Sequenced input: blood. The DNA sequence follows: TGTGCCAGCAGCCCGGGACAGGGAGACTACGAGCAGTACTTC. This codes for CASSPGQGDYEQYF. When the CDR3 is completed using the reference TRBV11-2 and TRBJ2-7 genes on either side, the full variable domain is EAGVAQSPRYKIIEKRQSVAFWCNPISGHATLYWYQQILGQGPKLLIQFQNNGVVDDSQLPKDRFSAERLKGVDSTLKIQPAKLEDSAVYLCASSPGQGDYEQYFGPGTRLTVT.